The source of this TCR beta chain is a study of blood T cell repertoires in COVID-19. Only a few counts were recorded for this clone. Profiled with immunoSEQ multiplex PCR; TCRdb holds only in-frame clones, not every one. The sample consists of over 60,000 clones, 75% to 85% of them appearing once. The sample consisted of peripheral blood. The TCR was taken from a human donor in a cohort sampled during active COVID-19.

CDR3 nucleotide sequence: TGCGCCAGCGCAGACAGGGAATGGGAGACCCAGTACTTC. This encodes CASADREWETQYF. The J gene is TRBJ2-5, the V gene TRBV5-1; 7 bases are shared with TRBD1. The CDR3 is made up of 13 amino acids. The J segment lost 5 bases and the V segment lost 7 bases, leaving 8 bases of the junction unmatched. Per the germline V gene, CDR1 is SGHRS and CDR2 is YFSETQ.